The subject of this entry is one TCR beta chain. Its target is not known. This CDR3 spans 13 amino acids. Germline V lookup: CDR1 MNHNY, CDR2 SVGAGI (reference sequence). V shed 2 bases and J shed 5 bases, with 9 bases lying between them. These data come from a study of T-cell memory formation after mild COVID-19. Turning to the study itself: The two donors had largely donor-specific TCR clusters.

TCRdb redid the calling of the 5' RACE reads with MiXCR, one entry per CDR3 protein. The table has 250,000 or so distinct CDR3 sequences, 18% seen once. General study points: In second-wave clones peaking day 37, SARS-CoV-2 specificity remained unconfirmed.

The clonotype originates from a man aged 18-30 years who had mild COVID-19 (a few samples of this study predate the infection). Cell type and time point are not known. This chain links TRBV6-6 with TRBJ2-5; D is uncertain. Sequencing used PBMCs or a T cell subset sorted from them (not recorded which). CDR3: CASSYVSIETQYF. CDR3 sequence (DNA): TGTGCCAGCAGTTACGTTAGTATCGAGACCCAGTACTTC.